The next 20 T cell receptor beta chains were all read from a single sample in a study of response to subunit inactivated influenza vaccine. Via MiXCR, TCRdb re-called the RT-PCR reads, giving one row per CDR3 protein. This sample has under 500,000 distinct CDR3 sequences, with 9.5% to 12% found just once. This specimen consisted of PBMCs from blood, obtained roughly 45 days after vaccination. These receptor sequences come from a man in his fifties or sixties who received an inactivated influenza vaccine.

This chain links TRBV21-1 with TRBJ1-1; the table gives TRBD1 as D, unverified against the DNA. TRBV21-1 is tagged as a pseudogene. The CDR3 sequence is 16 residues long. The CDR3 DNA reads as TGTGCCAGCAGCAAAGATGTCGGACAACCGAACACTGAAGCTTTCTTT. It specifies CASSKDVGQPNTEAFF.

The V call is TRBV7-2, the J call TRBJ2-7; TRBD2 agrees at 11 bases. The J segment lost 2 bases and the V segment lost 5 bases, leaving 8 bases of the junction unmatched. This CDR3 comprises 16 residues. Per the germline V gene, CDR1 is SGHTA and CDR2 is FQGNSA. CDR3 sequence reads: CASSKTSGEGPYEQYF. In DNA, the CDR3 is TGTGCCAGCAGCAAGACTAGCGGGGAAGGACCCTACGAGCAGTACTTC.

A few counts support this clonotype. The gene calls are TRBV9 and TRBJ1-2; D might be TRBD1 (5 bases). Looked up from germline, CDR1 is SGDLS and CDR2 is YYNGEE. The CDR3 is 17 amino acids. Between the trimmed V and J ends, which lost 4 bases and 0 bases, there was a span of 19 bases. The CDR3 DNA reads TGTGCCAGCAGCCCAGTAGGGCAGGGTCTAACTAACTATGGCTACACCTTC. This codes for CASSPVGQGLTNYGYTF. Full variable domain (rest looked up from reference TRBV9 and TRBJ1-2): DSGVTQTPKHLITATGQRVTLRCSPRSGDLSVYWYQQSLDQGLQFLIQYYNGEERAKGNILERFSAQQFPDLHSELNLSSLELGDSALYFCASSPVGQGLTNYGYTFGSGTRLTVV.

This clonotype was recorded a few times. The chain joins TRBV20-1 to TRBJ2-1; TRBD2 matches at 7 bases. CDR3 size: 15 residues. CDR1 is DFQATT, CDR2 SNEGSKA, per germline (reference sequence). J was trimmed by 3 bases and V by 3 bases; bases with no gene match: 8. In DNA form, the CDR3 reads TGCAGTGCTAGCTCGCTAGCGGCAGACTACAATGAGCAGTTCTTC. Translation: CSASSLAADYNEQFF.

This clonotype turned up a few times. The CDR3 coding sequence is TGTGCCAGCGCGCTCCCTCCCACCGGGGAGCTGTTTTTT. This sequence encodes CASALPPTGELFF. The chain recombines TRBV12-3 or TRBV12-4 with TRBJ2-2; D gene uncertain. The CDR3 runs to 13 residues. V lost 8 bases and J 4 bases, leaving 11 bases between the germline ends.

This clonotype was detected only a few times. The V call is TRBV12-3 or TRBV12-4, the J call TRBJ2-1; tentatively, D is TRBD1 (6 bases). V lost 5 bases and J 5 bases, leaving 13 bases between the germline ends. CDR3 length: 14 residues. CDR3 amino acids: CASSPRQEHNEQFF. CDR3 bases: TGTGCCAGCAGTCCGCGACAGGAGCACAATGAGCAGTTCTTC.

This clonotype was counted a few times. The J gene is TRBJ2-7, the V gene TRBV20-1, with 7 bases that match TRBD2. J lost 5 bases, V lost 4 bases, and 2 bases had no gene match. Per the germline V gene, CDR1 is DFQATT and CDR2 is SNEGSKA (reference sequence). CDR3 length equals 11 residues. The CDR3, as DNA: TGCAGTGCTACCGGACTAGACGAGCAGTACTTC. Translation gives CSATGLDEQYF.

At least ten counts were recorded for this clonotype. J is TRBJ1-4 and V is TRBV5-1; the match to TRBD1 covers 9 bases. This CDR3 comprises 14 residues. V lost 3 bases to trimming and J lost 7 bases; unmatched junction nucleotides: 4. Germline assignment: CDR1 SGHRS and CDR2 YFSETQ. The CDR3 nucleotides read TGCGCCAGCAGCTCACAGGGGGCAGGTGAAAAACTGTTTTTT. Translating gives CASSSQGAGEKLFF.

This clonotype occurred many times. The rearrangement uses TRBV10-3 and TRBJ2-5; 7 bases are shared with TRBD1. V lost 6 bases and J lost 2; bases outside the gene matches: 3. The CDR3 sequence is 13 residues long. CDR1 and CDR2 (germline): ENHRY, SYGVKD. The CDR3 region has the DNA TGTGCCATCAGCCCGGGACAGCAAGAGACCCAGTACTTC. Its translation is CAISPGQQETQYF.

This clonotype was seen at least ten times. The chain uses TRBV4-1 and TRBJ2-5, with D perhaps given as TRBD1 or TRBD2 (5 bases each). The germline V and J ends were trimmed by 1 base and 4 bases, with 13 bases remaining between them. Germline CDR1 and CDR2: MGHRA and YSYEKL. CDR3 length: 15 residues. In DNA, the CDR3 is TGCGCCAGCAGCCAAGTCGGGGCAGGGAGAGAGACCCAGTACTTC. Its protein product is CASSQVGAGRETQYF.

The sample holds a few counts of this clonotype. The chain employs TRBV29-1 and TRBJ1-4; 10 bases fit TRBD1. This CDR3 comprises 12 residues. V lost 3 bases to trimming and J lost 10 bases; unmatched junction nucleotides: 2. From germline, CDR1 is SQVTM and CDR2 ANQGSEA. DNA for the CDR3: TGCAGCGTTGAGAGGACAGGGGGAAAACTGTTTTTT. Its translation is CSVERTGGKLFF.

This chain connects TRBV4-3 to TRBJ2-4; either TRBD1 or TRBD2 may fit D (6 bases each). The CDR3 runs to 16 residues. Germline assignment: CDR1 LGHNA and CDR2 YSLEER. V lost 1 base and J 8 bases, leaving 18 bases between the germline ends. The CDR3 DNA is TGCGCCAGCAGCCAAGTAGTAGGGGGGCGGGCGGACATTCAGTACTTC. Translating gives CASSQVVGGRADIQYF.

The rearrangement uses TRBV20-1 and TRBJ2-3; D call uncertain. V shed 0 bases and J shed 6 bases, with 13 bases lying between them. This CDR3 has 14 amino acids. The germline CDR1 and CDR2 sequences are DFQATT and SNEGSKA (reference sequence). The CDR3 here is CSARDPSRSDTQYF. The CDR3 DNA sequence: TGCAGTGCTAGAGATCCGAGTCGGTCTGATACGCAGTATTTT.

The rearrangement joins TRBV5-1 to TRBJ2-7; TRBD1 aligns across 10 bases. The germline V gene has CDR1 SGHRS and CDR2 YFSETQ. This CDR3 spans 13 amino acids. Unmatched junction bases numbered 3, after V lost 4 bases and J lost 5 bases. The CDR3 reads CASSRQGANEQYF. Here the CDR3 DNA reads TGCGCCAGCAGCAGACAGGGGGCCAACGAGCAGTACTTC.

This clonotype was seen at least ten times. The chain combines TRBV20-1 with TRBJ2-7, with D tentatively TRBD2 (6 bases). The CDR3 runs to 14 residues. Germline CDR1 DFQATT, CDR2 SNEGSKA (reference sequence). Trimming took off 2 bases at V and 4 bases at J, with 15 bases between the two ends. CDR3 nucleotide sequence: TGCAGTGCTAGATCTGGTTGGGGAGGATACGAGCAGTACTTC. This codes for CSARSGWGGYEQYF.

This chain joins TRBV6-1 and TRBJ1-5; a possible D gene is TRBD1 (5 bases). Trimming cost V 7 bases and J 3 bases, with 10 bases left between them. The CDR3 has 13 amino acids. Germline V gives CDR1 MNHNS, CDR2 SASEGT. CDR3 in amino acids: CASTGTVNQPQHF. CDR3 sequence (DNA): TGTGCCAGCACCGGGACCGTCAATCAGCCCCAGCATTTT.

The chain is built from TRBV12-3 or TRBV12-4 and TRBJ2-1; D unresolved. V lost 1 base and J 8 bases, leaving 12 bases between the germline ends. This CDR3 comprises 14 residues. The CDR3: CASSLGQIVDEQFF. The CDR3 region has the DNA TGTGCCAGCAGTTTAGGGCAGATAGTAGATGAGCAGTTCTTC.

The chain employs TRBV9 and TRBJ2-3; D may be TRBD2 (5 bases). Germline CDR1 SGDLS, CDR2 YYNGEE. V lost 4 bases and J lost 6, with 18 bases in between. There are 15 residues in the CDR3. In DNA form, the CDR3 reads TGTGCCAGCAGCTCTCGGGGTGAACCGCCGGATACGCAGTATTTT. This codes for CASSSRGEPPDTQYF.

This clonotype has more than one count but fewer than ten. This rearrangement joins TRBV29-1 to TRBJ2-5, with a possible D match to TRBD2 (7 bases). The germline CDR1 and CDR2 sequences are SQVTM and ANQGSEA. The CDR3 spans 12 residues. CDR3 nucleotide sequence: TGCAGTATCCGGGGGGCAAGGGAGACCCAGTACTTC. Amino acid sequence: CSIRGARETQYF. Full variable domain (remainder filled in from reference TRBV29-1 and TRBJ2-5): SAVISQKPSRDICQRGTSLTIQCQVDSQVTMMFWYRQQPGQSLTLIATANQGSEATYESGFVIDKFPISRPNLTFSTLTVSNMSPEDSSIYLCSIRGARETQYFGPGTRLLVL.

This clonotype has a count of ten or more. This chain links TRBV7-2 with TRBJ2-7, with TRBD1 matching over 8 bases. Germline V gene sequence: CDR1 SGHTA, CDR2 FQGNSA. V was clipped by 5 bases and J by 1 base; unmatched bases: 1. The CDR3 runs 13 residues. The DNA for the CDR3 is TGTGCCAGCAGCGGGGACAGGTCCTACGAGCAGTACTTC. The encoded protein is CASSGDRSYEQYF.